This passage covers 13 T cell receptor beta chains from one sample sequenced in a study of shared clonotypes between healthy human individuals. CD45RO-negative, CCR7-selected cells formed the naive CD8 fraction, which excluded terminally differentiated effector memory CD45RA+ cells. The data were produced by immunoSEQ multiplex PCR, yet TCRdb's version contains in-frame clones alone and is incomplete. The sample includes about 2 million clones, approximately 95% of them seen just once. Sequencing was carried out using naive CD8+ T cells sorted from blood. These receptor sequences come from a young man in good health.

The rearrangement links TRBV6-5 to TRBJ1-2; 8 bases are shared with TRBD1. Germline loops: CDR1 MNHEY, CDR2 SVGAGI. CDR3 length: 15 residues. J lost 8 bases, V lost 5 bases, and 13 bases had no gene match. The DNA of the CDR3 is TGTGCCAGCAGTACCGGGACAGGAGGGTTCTGGGGCTACACCTTC. This encodes CASSTGTGGFWGYTF.

The J gene is TRBJ2-7, the V gene TRBV5-4; 9 bases match TRBD2. J lost 5 bases, V lost 1 base, and 4 bases had no gene match. The CDR3 has 14 residues. The germline V gene has CDR1 SGHNT and CDR2 YYREEE (reference sequence). CDR3 in amino acids: CASSLLAGDDEQYF. The CDR3 DNA reads as TGTGCCAGCAGCTTGTTAGCGGGGGATGACGAGCAGTACTTC.

This chain links TRBV30 with TRBJ2-3; perhaps TRBD1 as D (5 bases). CDR1 and CDR2 (germline): GTSNPN, SVGIG (reference sequence). Trimming took 2 bases from V and 0 from J, leaving 9 bases between them. The CDR3 sequence is 14 residues long. The CDR3 nucleotides are TGTGCCTGGAGTAGGACAACCAGCACAGATACGCAGTATTTT. Encoded protein: CAWSRTTSTDTQYF.

The chain has TRBV15 and TRBJ1-1, with TRBD1 identical over 7 bases. Looked up from germline, CDR1 is LNHNV and CDR2 is YYDKDF (reference sequence). CDR3 length: 13 amino acids. After removal of 7 bases from V and 5 bases from J, the junction contained 7 bases not matched to a gene. The DNA of the CDR3 is TGTGCCACCACTGTCGACAGGGCGACTGAAGCTTTCTTT. Protein sequence: CATTVDRATEAFF.

V gene TRBV6-5 combines with J gene TRBJ1-2; D is perhaps TRBD1 (5 bases). The CDR3 runs 14 residues. The V end was cut by 7 bases, the J end by 1 base, with 13 bases between. The V gene's germline CDR1 is MNHEY and CDR2 SVGAGI. In nucleotides, the CDR3 is TGTGCCAGCACACCGGGGGGTCTTAACTATGGCTACACCTTC. It encodes CASTPGGLNYGYTF.

V usage is TRBV13 and J usage is TRBJ1-6; 8 nucleotides agree with TRBD1. The J segment lost 0 bases and the V segment lost 5 bases, leaving 3 bases of the junction unmatched. This CDR3 is 16 amino acids long. Germline V gene data show CDR1 as PRHDT and CDR2 as FYEKMQ (reference sequence). DNA of the CDR3: TGTGCCAGCAGCACGACAGGGGCCTCCTATAATTCACCCCTCCACTTT. Amino acids: CASSTTGASYNSPLHF.

This clone is a singleton in its sample. This sequence joins TRBV27 and TRBJ2-7; no firm D call. The CDR3 totals 13 residues. CDR1 and CDR2 from the germline V gene are MNHEY and SMNVEV (reference sequence). V was shortened by 0 bases and J by 5 bases, with 8 bases between the two germline ends. The CDR3 region has the DNA TGTGCCAGCAGTTTATCGAGGTTCCACGAGCAGTACTTC. Amino acids: CASSLSRFHEQYF.

This sequence joins TRBV28 and TRBJ1-4; D not resolved. This CDR3 region has 13 residues. CDR1 and CDR2 from the germline V gene are MDHEN and SYDVKM. The V gene lost 3 bases and the J gene lost 8 bases, with 10 bases spanning the gap. CDR3 protein: CASSFRIGEKLFF. The CDR3 DNA reads as TGTGCCAGCAGTTTCAGGATCGGAGAAAAACTGTTTTTT.

The chain is built from TRBV4-3 and TRBJ2-1, with 9 bases aligning to TRBD2. The CDR3 consists of 18 residues. The germline V gene has CDR1 LGHNA and CDR2 YSLEER. J gave up 0 bases and V 0 bases, and 6 bases lay outside the gene matches. CDR3 in DNA: TGCGCCAGCAGCCAAGATCAAGGGACTAGCTACTCCTACAATGAGCAGTTCTTC. Translated: CASSQDQGTSYSYNEQFF.

CDR3 residues: CASSISGAPQETQYF. CDR3 DNA: TGTGCCAGCAGCATTAGCGGGGCCCCCCAAGAGACCCAGTACTTC. V usage is TRBV5-4 and J usage is TRBJ2-5, with TRBD2 matching 8 bases. CDR1 is SGHNT and CDR2 is YYREEE in the germline V gene (reference sequence). J lost 1 base, V lost 4 bases, and 6 bases had no gene match. The CDR3 is made up of 15 amino acids.

The V gene is TRBV27, the J gene TRBJ1-6; 7 bases agree with TRBD1. Germline trimming cut 6 bases from V and 1 base from J; bases unmatched to any gene: 9. Germline V lookup: CDR1 MNHEY, CDR2 SMNVEV (reference sequence). The CDR3 totals 17 residues. This chain's CDR3 is CASSNYRGRSYNSPLHF. The DNA for the CDR3 is TGTGCCAGCAGCAACTACAGGGGAAGGTCCTATAATTCACCCCTCCACTTT.

The V call is TRBV5-1, the J call TRBJ2-7, with a tentative D call TRBD2 (5 bases). The germline V and J ends were trimmed by 0 bases and 6 bases, with 13 bases remaining between them. CDR1 is SGHRS and CDR2 is YFSETQ in the germline V gene. The CDR3 is 14 residues long. The CDR3 here is CASSLGSSGSEQYF. In DNA, the CDR3 is TGCGCCAGCAGCTTGGGCTCGTCGGGGTCCGAGCAGTACTTC.

The CDR3 region is CASSLYGQGQETQYF. The CDR3 bases are TGTGCCAGCAGCTTATACGGACAGGGGCAAGAGACCCAGTACTTC. This chain links TRBV7-9 with TRBJ2-5; 9 bases agree with TRBD1. The CDR3 length is 15 residues. V lost 2 bases, J lost 2 bases, and 3 bases stayed unmatched. Germline CDR1 SEHNR, CDR2 FQNEAQ (reference sequence).